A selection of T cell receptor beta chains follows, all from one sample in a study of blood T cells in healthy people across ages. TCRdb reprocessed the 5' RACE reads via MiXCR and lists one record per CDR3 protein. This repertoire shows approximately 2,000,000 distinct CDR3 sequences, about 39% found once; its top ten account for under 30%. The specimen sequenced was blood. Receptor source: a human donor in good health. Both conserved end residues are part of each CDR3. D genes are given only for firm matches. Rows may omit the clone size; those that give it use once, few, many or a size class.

CDR3 protein: CASSPGPGMGNYGYTF
CDR3 DNA: TGTGCCAGCAGCCCGGGCCCCGGTATGGGTAACTATGGCTACACCTTC
D gene: .
J gene: TRBJ1-2
clone size: few
V gene: TRBV7-2

CDR3 protein: CASSQTGAYSYGYTF
CDR3 DNA: TGTGCCAGCAGCCAAACAGGAGCTTATAGCTATGGCTACACCTTC
D gene: .
J gene: TRBJ1-2
clone size: .
V gene: TRBV5-4

CDR3 protein: CTSHSIVGYNSPLHF
CDR3 DNA: TGTACCAGCCATTCAATCGTAGGCTATAATTCACCCCTCCACTTT
D gene: .
J gene: TRBJ1-6
clone size: .
V gene: TRBV6-1

CDR3 protein: CAWSLNRADTQYF
CDR3 DNA: TGTGCCTGGAGTCTGAACAGGGCAGATACGCAGTATTTT
D gene: .
J gene: TRBJ2-3
clone size: few
V gene: TRBV30

CDR3 protein: CATSDLQSGGDNEQFF
CDR3 DNA: TGTGCCACCAGTGATTTGCAAAGCGGGGGTGACAATGAGCAGTTCTTC
D gene: TRBD2
J gene: TRBJ2-1
clone size: .
V gene: TRBV24-1

CDR3 protein: CSSGTDTEAFF
CDR3 DNA: TGCAGTTCGGGGACAGACACTGAAGCTTTCTTT
D gene: TRBD1
J gene: TRBJ1-1
clone size: few
V gene: TRBV20-1

CDR3 protein: CASSQTGIGYGYTF
CDR3 DNA: TGCGCCAGCAGCCAAACGGGCATCGGCTATGGCTACACCTTC
D gene: .
J gene: TRBJ1-2
clone size: many
V gene: TRBV4-1

CDR3 protein: CSVGSPQAPYEQYF
CDR3 DNA: TGCAGCGTTGGGTCTCCTCAGGCCCCCTACGAGCAGTACTTC
D gene: .
J gene: TRBJ2-7
clone size: few
V gene: TRBV29-1

CDR3 protein: CASSSRGGGPSGDEQFF
CDR3 DNA: TGTGCCAGCAGCTCCAGGGGTGGGGGGCCTTCGGGGGATGAGCAGTTCTTC
D gene: .
J gene: TRBJ2-1
clone size: .
V gene: TRBV7-9

CDR3 protein: CASSSRGHLNQPQHF
CDR3 DNA: TGTGCCAGCAGTTCTCGGGGGCATCTAAATCAGCCCCAGCATTTT
D gene: .
J gene: TRBJ1-5
clone size: few
V gene: TRBV6-6

CDR3 protein: CASSPSGTHSNQPQHF
CDR3 DNA: TGTGCCAGCAGCCCGTCCGGGACTCATAGCAATCAGCCCCAGCATTTT
D gene: .
J gene: TRBJ1-5
clone size: .
V gene: TRBV7-2

CDR3 protein: CASEPDRGVYEQYF
CDR3 DNA: TGTGCCAGCGAACCTGACAGGGGTGTTTACGAGCAGTACTTC
D gene: TRBD1
J gene: TRBJ2-7
clone size: few
V gene: TRBV28

CDR3 protein: CASSEMDWHSNGYTF
CDR3 DNA: TGTGCCAGCAGTGAAATGGATTGGCATTCAAATGGCTACACCTTC
D gene: .
J gene: TRBJ1-2
clone size: once
V gene: TRBV6-1

CDR3 protein: CASSQYLGTDTDTQYF
CDR3 DNA: TGTGCCAGCAGCCAATATCTCGGGACAGATACAGATACGCAGTATTTT
D gene: TRBD1
J gene: TRBJ2-3
clone size: few
V gene: TRBV4-2

CDR3 protein: CASSLDRGNTGELFF
CDR3 DNA: TGTGCTAGCAGCTTGGACAGGGGGAACACCGGGGAGCTGTTTTTT
D gene: TRBD1
J gene: TRBJ2-2
clone size: few
V gene: TRBV5-1

CDR3 protein: CSVVQGSSYEQYF
CDR3 DNA: TGCAGCGTTGTTCAAGGGTCCTCCTACGAGCAGTACTTC
D gene: .
J gene: TRBJ2-7
clone size: many
V gene: TRBV29-1

CDR3 protein: CASSYRGRAYEQYF
CDR3 DNA: TGTGCCAGCAGTTACCGCGGTCGGGCCTACGAGCAGTACTTC
D gene: .
J gene: TRBJ2-7
clone size: many
V gene: TRBV6-6

CDR3 protein: CASSQQRGFLTEQFF
CDR3 DNA: TGTGCCAGCAGCCAACAGCGGGGGTTTCTTACTGAGCAGTTCTTC
D gene: TRBD2
J gene: TRBJ2-1
clone size: few
V gene: TRBV14

CDR3 protein: CASSVGLAMETQYF
CDR3 DNA: TGTGCCAGCAGCGTCGGGCTGGCTATGGAGACCCAGTACTTC
D gene: .
J gene: TRBJ2-5
clone size: .
V gene: TRBV9

CDR3 protein: CASSCRISSYEQYF
CDR3 DNA: TGTGCCAGCAGCTGCAGGATTAGCTCCTACGAGCAGTACTTC
D gene: .
J gene: TRBJ2-7
clone size: .
V gene: TRBV7-2

CDR3 protein: CASSQVPHCLFF
CDR3 DNA: TGTGCCAGCAGCCAAGTACCCCACTGTCTGTTCTTC
D gene: .
J gene: TRBJ2-1
clone size: once
V gene: TRBV3-1

CDR3 protein: CASSLPGGQLSEQYF
CDR3 DNA: TGTGCCAGCAGCTTACCGGGTGGACAGTTGTCCGAGCAGTACTTC
D gene: .
J gene: TRBJ2-7
clone size: .
V gene: TRBV7-2

CDR3 protein: CASSYARGSDEKLFF
CDR3 DNA: TGTGCCAGCAGCTACGCCAGGGGGTCGGATGAAAAACTGTTTTTT
D gene: TRBD1
J gene: TRBJ1-4
clone size: .
V gene: TRBV6-1

CDR3 protein: CVSSVVRGANEPFF
CDR3 DNA: TGTGTCAGCAGTGTAGTGCGGGGGGCCAATGAGCCGTTCTTC
D gene: TRBD2
J gene: TRBJ2-5
clone size: .
V gene: TRBV2

CDR3 protein: CASSSPGQVLAKNIQYF
CDR3 DNA: TGTGCCAGCAGTTCCCCCGGACAGGTCTTAGCCAAAAACATTCAGTACTTC
D gene: TRBD1
J gene: TRBJ2-4
clone size: .
V gene: TRBV28

CDR3 protein: CASSDDGASGANVLTF
CDR3 DNA: TGCGCCAGCAGTGACGACGGAGCCTCTGGGGCCAACGTCCTGACTTTC
D gene: .
J gene: TRBJ2-6
clone size: .
V gene: TRBV5-1

CDR3 protein: CAISATSLDTQYF
CDR3 DNA: TGTGCCATCAGTGCCACTAGTTTAGATACGCAGTATTTT
D gene: .
J gene: TRBJ2-3
clone size: .
V gene: TRBV10-3

CDR3 protein: CASSSRPPTRGIANTGELFF
CDR3 DNA: TGCGCCAGCAGCTCCCGCCCACCGACCAGGGGGATCGCGAACACCGGGGAGCTGTTTTTT
D gene: TRBD1
J gene: TRBJ2-2
clone size: .
V gene: TRBV5-1

CDR3 protein: CSAVRGSGAKNIQYF
CDR3 DNA: TGCAGTGCTGTACGGGGTAGCGGGGCCAAAAACATTCAGTACTTC
D gene: TRBD2
J gene: TRBJ2-4
clone size: .
V gene: TRBV20-1

CDR3 protein: CASSQDRTGSDEQYF
CDR3 DNA: TGTGCCAGCAGCCAGGATAGGACAGGGTCCGACGAGCAGTACTTC
D gene: TRBD1
J gene: TRBJ2-7
clone size: many
V gene: TRBV4-2

CDR3 protein: CASSPRLYGNYNEQFF
CDR3 DNA: TGTGCCAGCAGCCCCCGTTTATACGGGAACTACAATGAGCAGTTCTTC
D gene: .
J gene: TRBJ2-1
clone size: .
V gene: TRBV7-9

CDR3 protein: CASSKPSGGFYEQYF
CDR3 DNA: TGTGCCAGCAGCAAGCCTAGCGGGGGGTTCTACGAGCAGTACTTC
D gene: TRBD2
J gene: TRBJ2-7
clone size: .
V gene: TRBV5-6

CDR3 protein: CASSLGLHNSPLHF
CDR3 DNA: TGTGCCAGCAGCTTAGGTTTACATAATTCACCCCTCCACTTT
D gene: .
J gene: TRBJ1-6
clone size: few
V gene: TRBV7-3

CDR3 protein: CASSLFGGAEQFF
CDR3 DNA: TGTGCCAGCAGCTTATTCGGCGGGGCAGAGCAGTTCTTC
D gene: .
J gene: TRBJ2-1
clone size: .
V gene: TRBV7-2

CDR3 protein: CATGKGGNTIYF
CDR3 DNA: TGTGCCACCGGCAAAGGTGGAAACACCATATATTTT
D gene: .
J gene: TRBJ1-3
clone size: .
V gene: TRBV15

CDR3 protein: CSAREVPRRGQGMGSPLHF
CDR3 DNA: TGCAGTGCTAGAGAGGTTCCGCGACGAGGACAGGGGATGGGTTCACCCCTCCACTTT
D gene: TRBD1
J gene: TRBJ1-6
clone size: .
V gene: TRBV20-1